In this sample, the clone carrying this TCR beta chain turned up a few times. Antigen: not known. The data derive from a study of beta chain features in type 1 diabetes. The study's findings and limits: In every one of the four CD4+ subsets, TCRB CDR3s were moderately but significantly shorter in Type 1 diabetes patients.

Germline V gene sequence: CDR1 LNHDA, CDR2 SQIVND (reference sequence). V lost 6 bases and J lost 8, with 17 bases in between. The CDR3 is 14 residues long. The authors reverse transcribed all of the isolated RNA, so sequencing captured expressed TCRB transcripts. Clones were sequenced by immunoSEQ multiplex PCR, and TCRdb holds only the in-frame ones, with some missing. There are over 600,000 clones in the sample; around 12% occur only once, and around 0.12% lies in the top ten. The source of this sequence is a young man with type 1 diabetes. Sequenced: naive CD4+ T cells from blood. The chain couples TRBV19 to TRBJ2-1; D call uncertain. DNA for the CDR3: TGTGCCAGTAGACCCCGGGCGGTTCCCGATGAGCAGTTCTTC. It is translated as CASRPRAVPDEQFF.